The following is a T cell receptor beta chain sequence with its context. No antigen is known for it. The PCR employed 60 Vbeta primers together with 13 Jbeta primers. Authors' analysis steps: An analysis that came later counted roughly 80 million unique TCR beta chains, approximately 12 million shared. The protocol was immunoSEQ multiplex PCR, while the TCRdb copy is restricted to in-frame clones and leaves out a portion. That table gives V, J and clone size, and the DNA gave D and trimming. The repertoire includes around 170,000 clones, around 80% of them detected once, and under 1.5% sits in the top ten. The entry originates in a study of cytomegalovirus exposure and HLA in healthy donors. General study findings and limits: The productive fraction for most TCR beta V segments was about 90% or about 30% in an earlier analysis.

Trimming removed 6 bases from V and 1 base from J, with 18 bases in between. This CDR3 has 16 residues. Per germline, CDR1 LGHNA and CDR2 YNFKEQ. The sequenced sample was PBMCs. The sequence came from a girl aged 10 to 17 in good health and CMV-seropositive. V and J are TRBV4-2 and TRBJ1-1; D uncertain. The CDR3 region has the DNA TGTGCCAGCAGTGCCATGGTTACGTCGGGGAACACTGAAGCTTTCTTT. It codes for CASSAMVTSGNTEAFF.